One and the same sample provided the 5 T cell receptor beta chains below, sequenced in a study of tumor-infiltrating lymphocytes in primary liver carcinoma. It was unsorted whole blood that yielded blood RNA, and germline DNA was also extracted. From about 530 ng total RNA, TCR beta cDNA was generated with a primer in the constant region. Three nested multiplex PCR rounds of slightly modified ARM-PCR generated TCR beta libraries. Investigators reported that the first two PCR rounds, at 10 to 11 cycles each, used TRBV1-TRBV30 forward primers with a C-beta reverse primer. Each CDR3 protein gets one entry after TCRdb re-called the multiplex PCR reads with MiXCR. The sample shows 310,000 or so distinct CDR3 sequences, approximately 54% of them seen only once. The sample consisted of peripheral blood. These receptors originate from a woman aged 25-40 years with primary liver carcinoma and hepatitis B virus infection.

A few counts support this clonotype. V gene TRBV14 combines with J gene TRBJ2-5; 8 bases are shared with TRBD1. This CDR3 is built from 14 residues. Germline V gene lookup returns CDR1 SGHDN and CDR2 FVKESK. V was pared by 0 bases and J by 5 bases, with 2 bases of the junction left unmatched. CDR3 bases: TGTGCCAGCAGCCAAGAAACAGGGGGTGAGACCCAGTACTTC. Translating it yields CASSQETGGETQYF.

For this clonotype: This may be a read error: a much more frequent sequence differs by one nucleotide. The gene calls are TRBV29-1 and TRBJ2-1; 8 bases match TRBD2. The last part of the DNA fits TRBJ2-7 better; the J call may be wrong. In germline, CDR1 is SQVTM, CDR2 ANQGSEA. The CDR3 has 15 amino acids. In DNA form, the CDR3 reads TGCAGCGTTGAAGGCCTAGCGGGTAGTAACAATGAGCAGTACTTC. As protein: CSVEGLAGSNNEQYF.

About this clonotype itself: A much larger clone is a single base away; this may be a read error. The rearrangement joins TRBV12-3 or TRBV12-4 to TRBJ1-6; unclear D gene. Trimming removed 3 bases at V and 11 bases at J, with 23 bases between. There are 17 residues in the CDR3. CDR3 in DNA: TGTGCCAGCAGTTTGGCCTTCGACTGCTCAGCTTTGACACCCCTCCACTTT. Amino acid sequence: CASSLAFDCSALTPLHF.

This clonotype was found once. One end of the junction does not line up with germline, which may come from a read error. The rearrangement links TRBV7-9 to TRBJ2-2; a possible D gene is TRBD2 (5 bases). From germline, CDR1 is SEHNR and CDR2 FQNEAQ (reference sequence). This CDR3 contains 16 residues. CDR3 in amino acids: CAISFGGSSNTGELFF. CDR3 nucleotides: TGTGCCATCAGCTTCGGAGGCTCCTCGAACACCGGGGAGCTGTTTTTT.

J is TRBJ2-7 and V is TRBV7-9; D might be TRBD1 or TRBD2, each matching 5 bases. The CDR3 has 16 residues. From germline, CDR1 is SEHNR and CDR2 FQNEAQ (reference sequence). Deletions cut 2 bases from V and 6 bases from J, with 20 bases between. The CDR3 protein is CASSLRVGDPSPEQYF. CDR3 bases: TGTGCCAGCAGCTTAAGGGTGGGGGACCCCTCTCCCGAGCAGTACTTC.